The 24 T cell receptor beta chains listed next were all sequenced from one sample in a study of Ad26.COV2.S vaccination and SARS-CoV-2 variants. Measured with immunoSEQ multiplex PCR; TCRdb has only the in-frame clones, and not every one. This sample has about 350,000 clones, with 75% to 90% found just once. The treatment was: around 19 received Ad26.COV2.S at low or high dose, single or two shots; 5 received placebo; per-sample allocation not given. The investigators took samples on day 63 after the first vaccine or placebo injection. The input for sequencing was peripheral blood, taken in a trial of Ad26.COV2.S vaccine versus placebo. These receptors were collected from a person between 18 and 59 years old who received the Ad26.COV2.S COVID-19 vaccine or a placebo.

The chain carries TRBV19 and TRBJ1-5, with D tentatively TRBD1 (6 bases). The V gene's germline CDR1 is LNHDA and CDR2 SQIVND (reference sequence). The V and J ends lost 5 bases and 9 bases respectively, with 11 bases between them. The CDR3 spans 12 residues. CDR3 coding DNA: TGTGCCAGTAGTCTCCCGACAGGGCCCCAGCATTTT. Its protein product is CASSLPTGPQHF.

The J gene is TRBJ1-2, the V gene TRBV6-5; D not certain. Trimming pared 10 bases from V and 2 bases from J, leaving 14 bases between. The CDR3 is 13 residues long. CDR1 is MNHEY, CDR2 SVGAGI, per germline. CDR3 loop: CATSLGSNYGYTF. CDR3 in DNA: TGTGCCACCTCCCTCGGGTCCAACTATGGCTACACCTTC.

This clone has a handful of counts. The chain is built from TRBV14 and TRBJ1-2; D perhaps matches TRBD1 (6 bases). The length of the CDR3 is 13 residues. The ends were cut back, 5 bases at V and 5 bases at J, with 12 bases in the middle. CDR1 SGHDN and CDR2 FVKESK come from the germline V gene. CDR3 DNA: TGTGCCAGCAGCACCCGACAGGCATATGGCTACACCTTC. Amino acid sequence: CASSTRQAYGYTF.

This rearrangement joins TRBV7-3 to TRBJ2-1; D gene unclear. Per the germline V gene, CDR1 is SGHTA and CDR2 is FQGTGA. The CDR3 totals 12 residues. Trimming pared 5 bases from V and 2 bases from J, leaving 4 bases between. This chain's CDR3 is CASSHPYNEQFF. For the CDR3, the DNA is TGTGCCAGCAGCCATCCCTACAATGAGCAGTTCTTC.

The chain links TRBV28 to TRBJ1-5; TRBD1 aligns across 9 bases. The CDR3 covers 15 residues. Germline CDR1 and CDR2: MDHEN and SYDVKM. V shed 6 bases and J 3 bases; nucleotides not matched to a gene: 6. The CDR3 sequence: CASRWDRVANQPQHF. CDR3 sequence (DNA): TGTGCCAGCAGGTGGGACAGGGTGGCCAATCAGCCCCAGCATTTT.

This clone appeared a single time. The V call is TRBV2, the J call TRBJ1-1; 9 bases line up with TRBD1. V lost 7 bases and J lost 3; bases outside the gene matches: 9. CDR3 length: 15 residues. Germline CDR1 and CDR2: SNHLY and FYNNEI. Written as DNA, the CDR3 is TGTGCCAGCACTATTACAGGGGGCGCTTACACTGAAGCTTTCTTT. It codes for CASTITGGAYTEAFF.

The chain carries TRBV10-1 and TRBJ2-2; perhaps TRBD1 as D (7 bases). V lost 4 bases and J 6 bases, leaving 15 bases between the germline ends. This CDR3 spans 15 amino acids. CDR1 is WNHNN and CDR2 is SYGVQD in the germline V gene (reference sequence). The CDR3 DNA reads as TGCGCCAGCAGTGGACGGGGCAGGGGGGCCGGGGAGCTGTTTTTT. Translating gives CASSGRGRGAGELFF.

V is TRBV4-2 and J is TRBJ2-1, with TRBD2 matching over 10 bases. The ends lost 0 bases at V and 8 bases at J; junction bases unmatched: 10. Germline V gene sequence: CDR1 LGHNA, CDR2 YNFKEQ. CDR3 length: 17 residues. CDR3 sequence: CASSQEGAGGPGDEQFF. The CDR3 region has the DNA TGTGCCAGCAGCCAAGAAGGAGCGGGGGGGCCAGGTGATGAGCAGTTCTTC.

Details on this clone: The sample has other DNA sequences that encode this CDR3 too. The V and J genes are TRBV24-1 and TRBJ2-5; 11 bases agree with TRBD1. This CDR3 contains 16 residues. Germline V gene lookup returns CDR1 KGHDR and CDR2 SFDVKD. V shed 2 bases and J 5 bases; nucleotides not matched to a gene: 6. This CDR3 reads CATSDSGTGGGETQYF. Here the CDR3 DNA reads TGTGCCACCAGTGATTCTGGGACAGGGGGAGGGGAGACCCAGTACTTC.

This chain connects TRBV2 to TRBJ2-3; a weak D match, TRBD2 (6 bases). This CDR3 region has 11 residues. Germline CDR1 and CDR2: SNHLY and FYNNEI. Trimming pared 5 bases from V and 6 bases from J, leaving 6 bases between. The CDR3 reads CASSLADTQYF. For the CDR3, the DNA is TGTGCCAGCAGTCTAGCGGATACGCAGTATTTT.

The rearrangement uses TRBV11-2 and TRBJ1-5, with no clear D. Germline lookup yields CDR1 SGHAT and CDR2 FQNNGV. The CDR3 loop spans 13 amino acids. Trimming removed 1 base at V and 4 bases at J, with 5 bases between. The CDR3 reads CASSLVLNQPQHF. CDR3 nucleotide sequence: TGTGCCAGCAGCTTAGTGCTTAATCAGCCCCAGCATTTT.

The genes are TRBV19 and TRBJ2-3; a possible D gene is TRBD2 (6 bases). The V and J ends lost 5 bases and 1 base respectively, with 10 bases between them. Germline-derived CDR1 and CDR2 are LNHDA and SQIVND (reference sequence). The CDR3 is made up of 14 amino acids. This chain's CDR3 is CASSRPGGTDTQYF. In DNA form, the CDR3 reads TGTGCCAGTAGTCGACCGGGGGGCACAGATACGCAGTATTTT.

V gene TRBV27 combines with J gene TRBJ2-7, with 7 bases that match TRBD1. This CDR3 has 13 residues. Germline CDR1 MNHEY, CDR2 SMNVEV (reference sequence). The J segment lost 6 bases and the V segment lost 3 bases, leaving 5 bases of the junction unmatched. CDR3 amino acids: CASSLKHRGEQYF. In nucleotides, the CDR3 is TGTGCCAGCAGTTTGAAGCACAGGGGCGAGCAGTACTTC.

The chain recombines TRBV28 with TRBJ1-2, with D possibly being TRBD1 (6 bases). The CDR3 has 17 residues. V lost 4 bases, J lost 6 bases, and 24 bases lay in between. Germline CDR1 is MDHEN and CDR2 is SYDVKM. CDR3 sequence reads: CASSSPSTGPLGDGYTF. CDR3 coding DNA: TGTGCCAGCAGTTCGCCATCGACAGGTCCCCTCGGAGATGGCTACACCTTC.

The V and J genes are TRBV5-1 and TRBJ2-5; D uncertain. V was shortened by 2 bases and J by 2 bases, with 7 bases between the two germline ends. Germline V gene lookup returns CDR1 SGHRS and CDR2 YFSETQ. The CDR3 is 13 residues long. The CDR3 spells CASSFNGQETQYF. The CDR3, as DNA: TGCGCCAGCAGCTTCAACGGACAAGAGACCCAGTACTTC.

This clone showed up just a few times. This chain links TRBV7-3 with TRBJ1-1; TRBD1 is a possible D gene (5 bases). The CDR3 is made up of 14 amino acids. Germline CDR1 and CDR2: SGHTA and FQGTGA. The V gene lost 2 bases and the J gene lost 0 bases, with 7 bases spanning the gap. CDR3 coding DNA: TGTGCCAGCAGCTTAGACAGATTGAACACTGAAGCTTTCTTT. Its translation: CASSLDRLNTEAFF. The variable domain in full, with the rest retrieved from reference TRBV7-3 and TRBJ1-1, is GAGVSQTPSNKVTEKGKYVELRCDPISGHTALYWYRQSLGQGPEFLIYFQGTGAADDSGLPNDRFFAVRPEGSVSTLKIQRTERGDSAVYLCASSLDRLNTEAFFGQGTRLTVV.

The rearrangement uses TRBV9 and TRBJ2-3; possibly TRBD2 for D (6 bases). V was pared by 4 bases and J by 0 bases, with 12 bases between. Germline-derived CDR1 and CDR2 are SGDLS and YYNGEE. The CDR3 consists of 15 residues. The CDR3 bases are TGTGCCAGCAGCCTGAGCGGAGGGAGCACAGATACGCAGTATTTT. Its translation is CASSLSGGSTDTQYF.

The rearrangement joins TRBV21-1 to TRBJ1-4. TRBV21-1 constitutes a pseudogene. The CDR3 consists of 15 residues. The CDR3 coding sequence is TGTGCCAGCAGCATCACGCCAGGGAGGGGCGAAAAACTGTTTTTT. Translation gives CASSITPGRGEKLFF.

This clone was seen a single time. CDR3 DNA sequence: TGCGCCAGCAGCCAGGCCACCGGGACACATAATTCACCCCTCCACTTT. Residues: CASSQATGTHNSPLHF. The genes are TRBV4-1 and TRBJ1-6; D may be TRBD1 (6 bases). The CDR3 consists of 16 residues. V lost 3 bases to trimming and J lost 5 bases, with 14 bases between them. Per the germline V gene, CDR1 is MGHRA and CDR2 is YSYEKL.

This chain links TRBV6-6 with TRBJ1-3; D not resolved. Trimming stripped 7 bases from V and 0 bases from J, with 7 bases between. CDR3 length equals 13 residues. Germline V gene data show CDR1 as MNHNY and CDR2 as SVGAGI (reference sequence). The chain's CDR3 is CASTPNSGNTIYF. The CDR3 DNA is TGTGCCAGCACACCGAACTCTGGAAACACCATATATTTT.

The chain is built from TRBV9 and TRBJ2-1, with D unresolved. CDR1 and CDR2 from the germline V gene are SGDLS and YYNGEE. The CDR3 consists of 16 residues. V was shortened by 0 bases and J by 0 bases, with 10 bases between the two germline ends. The CDR3 DNA follows: TGTGCCAGCAGCGTAGATTTTGCCAGCTCCTACAATGAGCAGTTCTTC. Protein: CASSVDFASSYNEQFF.

This clone has just a few counts. The CDR3: CASSLRGPPGELFF. The CDR3 DNA sequence: TGTGCCAGCAGCTTACGAGGGCCCCCCGGGGAGCTGTTTTTT. The chain combines TRBV11-3 with TRBJ2-2; TRBD2 is a possible D gene (5 bases). The CDR3 contains 14 residues. Germline V gene data show CDR1 as SGHNT and CDR2 as YENEEA. Trimming took 2 bases from V and 6 from J, leaving 10 bases between them.

The J gene is TRBJ1-2, the V gene TRBV6-5; TRBD1 matches 7 bases. This CDR3 is 15 amino acids long. The junction had 13 bases not matched to a gene; V was cut back by 6 bases and J by 6 bases. Per germline, CDR1 MNHEY and CDR2 SVGAGI. CDR3 nucleotide sequence: TGTGCCAGCAGCAGCCCCCGACAGGGTGGGGATGGCTACACCTTC. As protein: CASSSPRQGGDGYTF.

In this sample, this clone turned up once. J is TRBJ2-5 and V is TRBV6-2 or TRBV6-3; D may be TRBD1 (6 bases). CDR1 and CDR2 from the germline V gene are MNHEY and SVGEGT. V lost 3 bases to trimming and J lost 5 bases, with 13 bases between them. The CDR3 is 14 residues long. CDR3 protein: CASSYVWGRETQYF. CDR3 nucleotide sequence: TGTGCCAGCAGTTATGTGTGGGGGCGGGAGACCCAGTACTTC.